Listed below are T cell receptor beta chains from one sample, sequenced in a study of CD8+ T cells in alopecia areata. Sequencing used immunoSEQ multiplex PCR; TCRdb keeps in-frame clones, though not all of them. This sample has fewer than 40,000 clones; roughly half occur once, and the top ten carry around 1.7%. Input material: CD4+ Tregs sorted from blood. All receptors derive from a human donor with alopecia areata. Both conserved end residues are part of each CDR3. A D gene is named only where the DNA matches it firmly. Clone size appears in some rows only: once, few, many, or a class for an expanded clone.

D gene,clone size,J gene,V gene,CDR3 protein,CDR3 DNA
TRBD1,NA,TRBJ1-5,TRBV30,CAWSGQGHQPQHF,TGTGCCTGGAGCGGACAGGGTCATCAGCCCCAGCATTTT
NA,few,TRBJ2-3,TRBV7-9,CASSLPSLTDTQYF,TGTGCCAGCAGCTTACCTAGCCTCACAGATACGCAGTATTTT
NA,few,TRBJ1-5,TRBV2,CASSEQGMGNQPQHF,TGTGCCAGCAGTGAACAGGGAATGGGGAATCAGCCCCAGCATTTT
TRBD2,NA,TRBJ2-1,TRBV9,CASSGLDISPGSNEQFF,TGTGCCAGCTCAGGACTAGATATTAGCCCGGGGAGCAATGAGCAGTTCTTC
NA,NA,TRBJ2-3,TRBV5-1,CASRDRLSSTQYF,TGCGCCAGCAGGGACCGACTTTCGTCTACGCAGTATTTT
NA,NA,TRBJ1-1,TRBV6-5,CANSYAGAEAFF,TGTGCCAACAGTTATGCGGGGGCTGAAGCTTTCTTT
NA,NA,TRBJ2-7,TRBV28,CASSLPTGLREQYF,TGTGCCAGCAGTTTGCCGACAGGCCTAAGGGAGCAGTACTTC
TRBD1,few,TRBJ2-3,TRBV5-1,CASSGDRTFTDTQYF,TGCGCCAGCAGCGGGGACAGGACTTTCACAGATACGCAGTATTTT
NA,few,TRBJ2-7,TRBV6-5,CASSGSSLRGVEQYF,TGTGCCAGCAGTGGGTCGAGTCTAAGGGGAGTCGAGCAGTACTTC
NA,NA,TRBJ2-4,TRBV4-2,CASSPRPGAAKNIQYF,TGTGCCAGCAGCCCGAGGCCGGGGGCTGCCAAAAACATTCAGTACTTC
TRBD1,NA,TRBJ1-2,TRBV7-8,CASRPGTGGLKIGYTF,TGTGCCAGCAGACCCGGGACAGGGGGGCTAAAGATTGGCTACACCTTC
NA,NA,TRBJ2-1,TRBV11-1,CASSLESSLVYNEQFF,TGTGCCAGCAGCTTAGAGAGCTCTCTAGTTTACAATGAGCAGTTCTTC
TRBD2,NA,TRBJ2-1,TRBV18,CASFPTSGGYNEQFF,TGTGCCAGCTTCCCGACTAGCGGGGGATACAATGAGCAGTTCTTC
NA,few,TRBJ2-3,TRBV9,CASSPSRTRSTDTQYF,TGTGCCAGCAGCCCTAGCAGAACAAGGAGCACAGATACGCAGTATTTT
NA,NA,TRBJ2-1,TRBV6-5,CASRAGNWNEQFF,TGTGCCAGCAGGGCAGGGAATTGGAATGAGCAGTTCTTC
TRBD1,few,TRBJ2-3,TRBV2,CASMRGQHVDTQYF,TGTGCCAGCATGAGGGGACAGCATGTAGATACGCAGTATTTT
TRBD2,NA,TRBJ2-4,TRBV27,CASSPRLAGGGIQYF,TGTGCCAGCAGTCCTCGACTAGCGGGAGGGGGCATTCAGTACTTC